The clone carrying this TCR beta chain has a count of ten or more. The antigen is unknown. MiXCR, applied by TCRdb to the reads, yields one record per CDR3 protein. This table has fewer than 350,000 distinct CDR3 sequences, over 7.5% appearing once. Germline V lookup: CDR1 SGHTA, CDR2 FQGNSA. This CDR3 spans 14 amino acids. The V gene lost 3 bases and the J gene lost 5 bases, with 12 bases spanning the gap. This specimen comes from a study of T cell repertoires in cytomegalovirus infection. About the study: Based on public TCR beta signatures, there were indications of CMV infection and of a matching HLA type.

Findings and caveats of the study: Based on cumulative public TCR beta family frequency, carriers of CMV plus the relevant HLA were identified. HLA-C-restricted CMV-specific TCR beta clonotypes were dominant in the ex vivo response.

Sequencing was carried out using PBMCs. The chain links TRBV7-2 to TRBJ2-3; no reliable D call. The TCR originated in a human donor in good health (CMV status not recorded). Some clones in this sample may be carry-over from other donors' samples. The CDR3 loop reads CASSFTLSGDTQYF. For the CDR3, the DNA is TGTGCCAGCAGCTTTACCCTGTCGGGAGATACGCAGTATTTT.